This T cell receptor beta chain originates from a study of cytomegalovirus exposure and HLA in healthy donors. In the study overall: A previous analysis identified 100 million to 120 million unique TCR beta sequences derived from 180 million or so T cells. Study conclusions and caveats: Among CMV-associated TCR beta chains, most appeared HLA-restricted in a later analysis. Reports indicate that TCR beta sequences accurately predicted the HLA-A and HLA-B alleles of most subjects. Rarity characterized most TCR sequences, yet some public TCRs appeared in many donors.

This CDR3 is 11 amino acids long. The germline gives CDR1 SEHNR, CDR2 FQNEAQ (reference sequence). The V end was cut by 8 bases, the J end by 10 bases, with 12 bases between. As regards this clone: The antigen remains unidentified.

With 60 Vbeta and 13 Jbeta primers, the PCR was carried out. Measured with immunoSEQ multiplex PCR; TCRdb has only the in-frame clones, and not every one. The sample's table shows more than 45,000 clones. This TCR was recovered from a male donor in good health and CMV-seronegative. Sequencing was performed on PBMCs. V and J are TRBV7-9 and TRBJ2-1; D gene ambiguous. The CDR3 coding sequence is TGTGCCAGCGAAAGTAGCCCCGAGCAGTTCTTC. Translated: CASESSPEQFF.